The 9 T cell receptor beta chains below all came from one sample that was sequenced in a study of blood T cell repertoires in COVID-19. Repertoires were generated with immunoSEQ multiplex PCR, while TCRdb's copy carries only in-frame clones and drops some. The sample yields about 200,000 clones, roughly 88% seen once. The sequenced sample consisted of PBMCs or T cells enriched from blood (not recorded which). Source of these receptors: a middle-aged man with acute COVID-19.

The chain combines TRBV2 with TRBJ2-2; the D gene is possibly TRBD2 (5 bases). CDR1 is SNHLY, CDR2 FYNNEI, per germline. The CDR3 is 13 amino acids. V gave up 6 bases and J gave up 5 bases, with 10 bases separating them. The CDR3 here is CASRSTSTGELFF. The CDR3 DNA sequence: TGTGCCAGCAGGTCTACTAGTACCGGGGAGCTGTTTTTT.

The chain carries TRBV5-6 and TRBJ1-2, with TRBD1 as a possible D gene (5 bases). Trimming cost V 0 bases and J 5 bases, with 17 bases left between them. CDR1 SGHDT and CDR2 YYEEEE come from the germline V gene. The CDR3 is made up of 16 amino acids. In DNA form, the CDR3 reads TGTGCCAGCAGCTTGGGGCGTCGCGGGGCAGCGTATGGCTACACCTTC. Translated: CASSLGRRGAAYGYTF.

J is TRBJ1-1 and V is TRBV30; D unclear. V was shortened by 7 bases and J by 1 base, with 7 bases between the two germline ends. Germline V gives CDR1 GTSNPN, CDR2 SVGIG (reference sequence). This CDR3 has 11 amino acids. CDR3 bases: TGTGCCTCGTCGGGGAACACTGAAGCTTTCTTT. Protein: CASSGNTEAFF.

V is TRBV2 and J is TRBJ1-3; D gene ambiguous. Deletions cut 5 bases from V and 0 bases from J, with 11 bases between. In germline, CDR1 is SNHLY, CDR2 FYNNEI. The length of the CDR3 is 15 residues. CDR3 sequence reads: CASSLAAHSGNTIYF. The DNA of the CDR3 is TGTGCCAGCAGTCTGGCGGCCCACTCTGGAAACACCATATATTTT.

This clone was counted a single time. This sequence joins TRBV27 and TRBJ2-7, with 11 bases identical to TRBD2. V dropped 4 bases and J dropped 2; count of bases not matched to a gene: 4. The CDR3 length is 15 residues. CDR1 is MNHEY, CDR2 SMNVEV, per germline (reference sequence). The CDR3 region has the DNA TGTGCCAGCAGTTACTTAGCGGGAGGGCCCTACGAGCAGTACTTC. It yields the protein CASSYLAGGPYEQYF.

The rearrangement links TRBV5-1 to TRBJ2-3; D possibly corresponds to TRBD1 (6 bases). Germline assignment: CDR1 SGHRS and CDR2 YFSETQ. V was trimmed by 1 base and J by 2 bases, leaving 11 bases between them. The CDR3 extends over 15 amino acids. The CDR3 nucleotides are TGCGCCAGCAGCTTGACAGGGACCCACACAGATACGCAGTATTTT. Its translation is CASSLTGTHTDTQYF.

The V and J genes are TRBV18 and TRBJ2-1; 10 bases are shared with TRBD1. V lost 6 bases, J lost 4 bases, and 3 bases stayed unmatched. This CDR3 spans 14 amino acids. Germline V gene lookup returns CDR1 KGHSH and CDR2 LQKENI. The CDR3 nucleotides are TGTGCCAGCTCGGAGGACAGGGGGTACAATGAGCAGTTCTTC. Protein sequence: CASSEDRGYNEQFF.

The gene calls are TRBV24-1 and TRBJ1-5; no firm D call. The germline CDR1 and CDR2 sequences are KGHDR and SFDVKD. The V end lost 4 bases, the J end lost 4 bases, and 7 bases lay between the germline ends. CDR3 length: 13 amino acids. The CDR3 sequence is CATSEGRNQPQHF. CDR3 DNA: TGTGCCACCAGTGAGGGGAGGAATCAGCCCCAGCATTTT.

The gene calls are TRBV24-1 and TRBJ2-5; 9 positions agree with TRBD2. This CDR3 is 14 amino acids long. From germline, CDR1 is KGHDR and CDR2 SFDVKD. V was pared by 10 bases and J by 4 bases, with 9 bases of the junction left unmatched. CDR3 in DNA: TGTGCCACTTCAACAAAACTAGCGGGAGAGACCCAGTACTTC. This gives the protein CATSTKLAGETQYF.